This T cell receptor beta chain originates from a study of CD8+CD57+ T cells in acquired aplastic anemia. About the research overall: Mean yield of DNA from sorted CD4+ and CD8+ cells was about 3.2 ug. General observations from the study: Found in both controls and patients were twenty-nine CD8+ CDR3 sequences.

This clonotype was counted at least ten times. What it binds is not known. The V and J ends lost 3 bases and 3 bases respectively, with 13 bases between them. Germline V gene data show CDR1 as SGHTS and CDR2 as YDEGEE. This CDR3 region has 15 residues. The TCR beta profiling, which covered VDJ combination and CDR3 sequence, was carried out using genomic DNA as the template. TCRdb re-analysed the reads in MiXCR, keeping a single row per CDR3 protein. The table shows 310,000 or so distinct CDR3 sequences, with roughly 53% occurring only once. Patients selected for sequencing had displayed CD8+CD57+ cell expansion by flow cytometry. Each of the patients presented with severe acquired aplastic anemia.

The gene calls are TRBV5-8 and TRBJ2-1; perhaps TRBD2 as D (5 bases). The clonotype comes from a human donor with aplastic anemia. What was sequenced was sorted CD4+, CD8+, or CD8+CD57+ T cells (not recorded which) from PBMCs. The CDR3 loop reads CASSSPGGSYNEQFF. The CDR3 coding sequence is TGTGCCAGCAGCTCCCCCGGTGGGAGCTACAATGAGCAGTTCTTC.